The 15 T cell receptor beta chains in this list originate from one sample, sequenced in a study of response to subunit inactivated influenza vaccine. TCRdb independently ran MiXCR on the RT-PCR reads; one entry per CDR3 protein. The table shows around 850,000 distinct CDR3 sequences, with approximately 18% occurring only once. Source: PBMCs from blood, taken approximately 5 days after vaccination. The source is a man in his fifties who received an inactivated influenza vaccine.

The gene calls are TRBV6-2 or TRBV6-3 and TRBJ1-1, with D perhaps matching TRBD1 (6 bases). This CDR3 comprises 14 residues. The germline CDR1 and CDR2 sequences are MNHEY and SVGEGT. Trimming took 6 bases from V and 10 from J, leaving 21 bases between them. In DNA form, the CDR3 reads TGTGCCAGCAGGACCGGGACATTCCAAAGGCGAGCTTTCTTT. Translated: CASRTGTFQRRAFF.

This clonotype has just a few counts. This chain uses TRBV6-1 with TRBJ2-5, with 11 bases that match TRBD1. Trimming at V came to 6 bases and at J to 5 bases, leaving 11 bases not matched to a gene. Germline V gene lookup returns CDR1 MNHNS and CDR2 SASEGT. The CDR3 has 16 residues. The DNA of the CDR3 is TGTGCCAGCAGGGGGGGTAGGACAGGGGGCAGGGAGACCCAGTACTTC. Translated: CASRGGRTGGRETQYF.

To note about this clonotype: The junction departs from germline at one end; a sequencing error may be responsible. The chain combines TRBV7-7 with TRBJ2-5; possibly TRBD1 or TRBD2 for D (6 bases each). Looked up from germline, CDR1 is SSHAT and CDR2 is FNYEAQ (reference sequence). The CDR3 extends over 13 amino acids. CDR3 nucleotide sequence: TGTGCTAGCAGCTTACAGGGAGGTGGGGCCCAGTACTTC. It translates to CASSLQGGGAQYF.

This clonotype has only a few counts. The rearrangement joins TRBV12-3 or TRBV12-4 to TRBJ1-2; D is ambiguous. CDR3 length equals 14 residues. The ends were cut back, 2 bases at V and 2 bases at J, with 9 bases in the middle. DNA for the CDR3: TGTGCCAGCAGTTTACAGGACGGGAACTATGGCTACACCTTC. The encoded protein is CASSLQDGNYGYTF.

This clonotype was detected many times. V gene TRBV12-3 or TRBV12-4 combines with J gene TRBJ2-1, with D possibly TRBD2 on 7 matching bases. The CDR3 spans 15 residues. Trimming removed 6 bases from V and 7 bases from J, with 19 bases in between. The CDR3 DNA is TGTGCCAGCAGCCTAAGGGGGGGAAGGAGGAATGAGCAGTTCTTC. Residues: CASSLRGGRRNEQFF.

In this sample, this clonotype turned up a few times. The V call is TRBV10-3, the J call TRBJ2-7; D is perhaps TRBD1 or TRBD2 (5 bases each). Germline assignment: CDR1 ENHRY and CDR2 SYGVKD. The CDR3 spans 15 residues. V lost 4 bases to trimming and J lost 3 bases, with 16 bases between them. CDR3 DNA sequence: TGTGCCATCAGTGGACCGGGACGGGGAATCTACGAGCAGTACTTC. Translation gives CAISGPGRGIYEQYF.

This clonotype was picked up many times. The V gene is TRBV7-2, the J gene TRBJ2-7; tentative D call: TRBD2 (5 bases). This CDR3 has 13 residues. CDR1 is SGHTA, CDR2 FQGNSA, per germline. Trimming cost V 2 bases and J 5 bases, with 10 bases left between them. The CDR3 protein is CASSLSPGNEQYF. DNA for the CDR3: TGTGCCAGCAGCTTAAGTCCGGGGAACGAGCAGTACTTC.

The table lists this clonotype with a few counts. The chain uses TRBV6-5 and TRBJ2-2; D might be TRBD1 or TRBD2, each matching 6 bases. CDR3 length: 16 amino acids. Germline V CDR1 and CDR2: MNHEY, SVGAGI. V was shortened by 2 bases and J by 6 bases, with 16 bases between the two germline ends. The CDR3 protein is CASSYKGGRGPGELFF. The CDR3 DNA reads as TGTGCCAGCAGTTACAAGGGGGGTCGGGGTCCCGGGGAGCTGTTTTTT.

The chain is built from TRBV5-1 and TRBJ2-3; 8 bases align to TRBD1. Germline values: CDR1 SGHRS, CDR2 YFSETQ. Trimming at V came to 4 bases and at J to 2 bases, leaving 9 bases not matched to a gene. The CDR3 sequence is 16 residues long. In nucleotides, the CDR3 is TGCGCCAGCAGCGGAGGACCGGGACAGGACACAGATACGCAGTATTTT. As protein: CASSGGPGQDTDTQYF.

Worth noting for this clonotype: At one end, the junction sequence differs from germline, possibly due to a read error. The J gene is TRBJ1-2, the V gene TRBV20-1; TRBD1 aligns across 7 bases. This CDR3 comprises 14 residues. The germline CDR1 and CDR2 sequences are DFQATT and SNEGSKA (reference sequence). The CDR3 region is CSARVITGDYGYTF. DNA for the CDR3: TGCAGCGCTAGAGTCATAACAGGGGACTATGGCTACACCTTC.

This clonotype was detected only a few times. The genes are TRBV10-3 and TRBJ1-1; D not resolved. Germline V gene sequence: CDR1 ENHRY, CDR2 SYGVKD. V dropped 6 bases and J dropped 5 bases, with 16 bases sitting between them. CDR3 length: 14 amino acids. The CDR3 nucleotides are TGTGCCATCAGGGGGTCGGGGTTGGAGACTGAAGCTTTCTTT. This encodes CAIRGSGLETEAFF.

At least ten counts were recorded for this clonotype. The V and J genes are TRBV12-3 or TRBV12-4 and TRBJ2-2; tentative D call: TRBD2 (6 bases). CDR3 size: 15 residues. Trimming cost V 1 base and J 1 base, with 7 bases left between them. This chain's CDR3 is CASSLDGGNTGELFF. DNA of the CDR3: TGTGCCAGCAGTTTAGACGGGGGGAACACCGGGGAGCTGTTTTTT.

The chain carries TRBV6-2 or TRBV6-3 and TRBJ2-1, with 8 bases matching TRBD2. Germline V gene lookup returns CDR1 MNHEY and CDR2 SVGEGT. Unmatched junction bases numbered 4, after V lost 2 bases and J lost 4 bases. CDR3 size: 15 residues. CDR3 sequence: CASSYLTSGYNEQFF. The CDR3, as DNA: TGTGCCAGCAGTTACCTAACTAGCGGATACAATGAGCAGTTCTTC.

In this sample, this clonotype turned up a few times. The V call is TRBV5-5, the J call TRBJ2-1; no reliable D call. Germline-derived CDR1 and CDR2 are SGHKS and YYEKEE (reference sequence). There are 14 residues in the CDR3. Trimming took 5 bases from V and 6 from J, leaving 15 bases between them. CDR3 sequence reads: CASSIYSSGNEQFF. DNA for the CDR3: TGTGCCAGCAGTATATACTCGTCGGGCAATGAGCAGTTCTTC.

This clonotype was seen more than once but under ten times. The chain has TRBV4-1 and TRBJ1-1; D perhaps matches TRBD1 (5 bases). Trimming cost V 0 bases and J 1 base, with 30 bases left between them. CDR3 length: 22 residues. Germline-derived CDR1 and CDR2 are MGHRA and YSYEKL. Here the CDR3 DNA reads TGCGCCAGCAGCCAAGATTGGGGGTTGGTCGGTTTCCAAATCCAAAAGAACACTGAAGCTTTCTTT. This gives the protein CASSQDWGLVGFQIQKNTEAFF.